The 12 T cell receptor beta chains given below trace back to one sample, sequenced in a study of cytotoxic CD8 clonotypes in ibrutinib-treated CLL. Profiling relied on immunoSEQ multiplex PCR, and the TCRdb table lists in-frame clones only, not all of them. This table has over 200,000 clones, around 75% appearing once. This sample comprised PBMCs, obtained after 12 months of ibrutinib treatment. Every receptor here comes from a human donor with chronic lymphocytic leukemia.

The chain links TRBV7-2 to TRBJ2-3; D is uncertain. Deletions cut 3 bases from V and 0 bases from J, with 1 base between. The CDR3 runs 12 residues. The germline V gene encodes CDR1 SGHTA and CDR2 FQGNSA. As DNA, the CDR3 is TGTGCCAGCAGCTTTAGCACAGATACGCAGTATTTT. The encoded protein is CASSFSTDTQYF. Variable domain in full (rest from reference TRBV7-2 and TRBJ2-3): GAGVSQSPSNKVTEKGKDVELRCDPISGHTALYWYRQSLGQGLEFLIYFQGNSAPDKSGLPSDRFSAERTGGSVSTLTIQRTQQEDSAVYLCASSFSTDTQYFGPGTRLTVL.

The V gene is TRBV25-1, the J gene TRBJ2-7; D gene ambiguous. The CDR3 is made up of 13 amino acids. The germline V gene has CDR1 MGHDK and CDR2 SYGVNS. Trimming left V 8 bases short and J 0 bases short, with 11 bases between. The CDR3 sequence is CASRRQGSYEQYF. The CDR3 nucleotides are TGTGCCAGCCGACGACAAGGCTCCTACGAGCAGTACTTC.

The chain uses TRBV10-3 and TRBJ2-6, with 9 nucleotides matching TRBD1. The V segment lost 2 bases and the J segment 2 bases; nucleotides outside the gene matches: 10. This CDR3 is 19 amino acids long. CDR1 ENHRY and CDR2 SYGVKD come from the germline V gene. CDR3 DNA: TGTGCCATCAGTGAGGCAACAGGGGGCGTATGGCCTGGGGCCAACGTCCTGACTTTC. This translates into CAISEATGGVWPGANVLTF.

CDR3 sequence: CASSSPTREGTEAFF. In DNA, the CDR3 is TGTGCCAGCAGTTCCCCAACCCGGGAGGGCACTGAAGCTTTCTTT. This rearrangement joins TRBV27 to TRBJ1-1; no clear D. Germline assignment: CDR1 MNHEY and CDR2 SMNVEV (reference sequence). The CDR3 is made up of 15 amino acids. The V gene lost 4 bases and the J gene lost 4 bases, with 16 bases spanning the gap.

The chain combines TRBV9 with TRBJ2-7; D is possibly TRBD2 (6 bases). From germline, CDR1 is SGDLS and CDR2 YYNGEE. V was shortened by 3 bases and J by 0 bases, with 10 bases between the two germline ends. The CDR3 sequence is 14 residues long. CDR3 bases: TGTGCCAGCAGCGCTGTCGGGAGCTCCTACGAGCAGTACTTC. Protein product: CASSAVGSSYEQYF. Using reference TRBV9 and TRBJ2-7 for the parts outside the CDR3, the full variable domain is DSGVTQTPKHLITATGQRVTLRCSPRSGDLSVYWYQQSLDQGLQFLIQYYNGEERAKGNILERFSAQQFPDLHSELNLSSLELGDSALYFCASSAVGSSYEQYFGPGTRLTVT.

The chain recombines TRBV5-1 with TRBJ1-2, with 8 bases identical to TRBD1. The ends lost 4 bases at V and 4 bases at J; junction bases unmatched: 6. Germline CDR1 SGHRS, CDR2 YFSETQ. The CDR3 spans 14 residues. This CDR3 is CASSTGQGSYGYTF. As DNA, the CDR3 is TGCGCCAGCAGCACCGGACAGGGAAGCTATGGCTACACCTTC. Looking up the rest from reference TRBV5-1 and TRBJ1-2 gives the full variable domain: KAGVTQTPRYLIKTRGQQVTLSCSPISGHRSVSWYQQTPGQGLQFLFEYFSETQRNKGNFPGRFSGRQFSNSRSEMNVSTLELGDSALYLCASSTGQGSYGYTFGSGTRLTVV.

The chain links TRBV11-2 to TRBJ1-5; D is unclear. This CDR3 comprises 14 residues. Deletions cut 1 base from V and 5 bases from J, with 9 bases between. Per the germline V gene, CDR1 is SGHAT and CDR2 is FQNNGV. Here the CDR3 DNA reads TGTGCCAGCAGCTTAGGGTCTCTCTATCAGCCCCAGCATTTT. Amino acids: CASSLGSLYQPQHF. Drawing the rest from reference TRBV11-2 and TRBJ1-5, the complete variable domain is EAGVAQSPRYKIIEKRQSVAFWCNPISGHATLYWYQQILGQGPKLLIQFQNNGVVDDSQLPKDRFSAERLKGVDSTLKIQPAKLEDSAVYLCASSLGSLYQPQHFGDGTRLSIL.

The sample holds a few counts of this clone. This chain uses TRBV2 with TRBJ1-2; unclear D gene. The germline V gene encodes CDR1 SNHLY and CDR2 FYNNEI. Trimming pared 5 bases from V and 1 base from J, leaving 5 bases between. CDR3 length: 12 residues. The CDR3 loop reads CASSRVNYGYTF. The CDR3 coding sequence is TGTGCCAGCAGTCGTGTTAACTATGGCTACACCTTC. Full variable domain (outside the CDR3, taken from reference TRBV2 and TRBJ1-2): EPEVTQTPSHQVTQMGQEVILRCVPISNHLYFYWYRQILGQKVEFLVSFYNNEISEKSEIFDDQFSVERPDGSNFTLKIRSTKLEDSAMYFCASSRVNYGYTFGSGTRLTVV.

V usage is TRBV19 and J usage is TRBJ2-7; 7 nucleotides align to TRBD1. Losses at the gene ends were 9 bases for V and 5 bases for J; bases not matched to a gene: 16. The CDR3 has 15 amino acids. The germline V gene encodes CDR1 LNHDA and CDR2 SQIVND (reference sequence). CDR3: CARDRVSPPWHEQYF. The CDR3 coding sequence is TGTGCCAGAGACAGGGTAAGCCCCCCTTGGCACGAGCAGTACTTC.

The V gene is TRBV29-1, the J gene TRBJ1-5; D gene ambiguous. The CDR3 spans 13 residues. Germline CDR1 and CDR2: SQVTM and ANQGSEA. The V end lost 3 bases, the J end lost 0 bases, and 6 bases lay between the germline ends. In nucleotides, the CDR3 is TGCAGCGTTGAGGAGAATAGCAATCAGCCCCAGCATTTT. Its protein is CSVEENSNQPQHF. Using reference TRBV29-1 and TRBJ1-5 for the parts outside the CDR3, the full variable domain is SAVISQKPSRDICQRGTSLTIQCQVDSQVTMMFWYRQQPGQSLTLIATANQGSEATYESGFVIDKFPISRPNLTFSTLTVSNMSPEDSSIYLCSVEENSNQPQHFGDGTRLSIL.

The rearrangement uses TRBV19 and TRBJ1-1, with D unclear. The V gene's germline CDR1 is LNHDA and CDR2 SQIVND (reference sequence). The V end was cut by 1 base, the J end by 2 bases, with 14 bases between. There are 16 residues in the CDR3. The CDR3 DNA follows: TGTGCCAGTAGTATAGTCGGTAGTCAGATAAACACTGAAGCTTTCTTT. Protein product: CASSIVGSQINTEAFF.

This clone has more than one count but fewer than ten. The chain recombines TRBV9 with TRBJ1-6; D is perhaps TRBD1 (5 bases). Trimming cost V 1 base and J 0 bases, with 8 bases left between them. The germline V gene has CDR1 SGDLS and CDR2 YYNGEE. This CDR3 comprises 16 residues. CDR3 nucleotide sequence: TGTGCCAGCAGCGTAACAGGACACTCCTATAATTCACCCCTCCACTTT. As protein: CASSVTGHSYNSPLHF.